Listed below are T cell receptor beta chains from one sample, sequenced in a study of blood T cell repertoires in COVID-19. Sequenced by immunoSEQ multiplex PCR; TCRdb stores in-frame clones only, minus some. The table shows about 160,000 clones, with approximately 87% occurring only once. The source material was PBMCs or T cells enriched from blood (not recorded which). The receptor source for this set is a woman aged 45-65 years who had recovered from COVID-19. The CDR3 runs from the conserved cysteine through the conserved F or W. Each record gives: J gene, D gene, clone size, V gene, CDR3 protein, CDR3 DNA. D genes are given only for firm matches. Where a row states a size, it is once, few, many or the class of an expanded clone; other rows omit it.

TRBJ1-2,-,-,TRBV7-2,CASSSGVHNYGYTF,TGTGCCAGCAGCTCGGGAGTACACAACTATGGCTACACCTTC
TRBJ1-6,-,-,TRBV18,CASSLGVDSPLHF,TGTGCCAGCTCACTAGGGGTTGATTCACCCCTCCACTTT
TRBJ2-1,TRBD2,-,TRBV7-3,CASSLSGTSVGEEQFF,TGTGCCAGCAGCTTAAGTGGGACTAGCGTCGGGGAAGAGCAGTTCTTC
TRBJ1-4,-,few,TRBV18,CASSPQGGPNEKLFF,TGTGCCAGCTCACCACAGGGGGGGCCTAATGAAAAACTGTTTTTT
TRBJ2-5,-,-,TRBV7-2,CASSLQVLETQYF,TGTGCCAGCAGCTTACAGGTGTTAGAGACCCAGTACTTC
TRBJ2-1,TRBD2,-,TRBV9,CASSTRLAGGYNEQFF,TGTGCCAGCAGCACCAGACTAGCGGGGGGCTACAATGAGCAGTTCTTC
TRBJ1-1,TRBD1,few,TRBV23-1,CASSLLGTATEAFF,TGCGCCAGCAGTCTCCTCGGGACAGCTACTGAAGCTTTCTTT
TRBJ1-1,TRBD1,-,TRBV7-9,CASSLAGTGGISFF,TGTGCCAGCAGCTTAGCCGGGACAGGGGGCATCTCTTTCTTT
TRBJ2-2,TRBD1,-,TRBV18,CASSRDRDTGELFF,TGTGCCAGCTCCCGGGACAGAGACACCGGGGAGCTGTTTTTT
TRBJ1-4,-,-,TRBV6-1,CASSEAIQAGNEKLFF,TGTGCCAGCAGTGAAGCAATACAGGCAGGCAATGAAAAACTGTTTTTT
TRBJ2-3,TRBD2,-,TRBV14,CASSQDARTSGVGDTQYF,TGTGCCAGCAGCCAAGATGCCAGGACTAGCGGGGTTGGAGATACGCAGTATTTT
TRBJ1-2,-,-,TRBV18,CASSRADTNYGYTF,TGTGCCAGCTCAAGAGCGGATACTAACTATGGCTACACCTTC
TRBJ2-3,-,-,TRBV7-8,CASSYFSGTDTQYF,TGTGCCAGCAGCTATTTCAGCGGCACAGATACGCAGTATTTT